This TCR beta chain originates from a study of T cell repertoires in cytomegalovirus infection. Many counts were recorded for this clonotype. V gave up 5 bases and J gave up 8 bases, with 10 bases separating them. The CDR3 extends over 12 amino acids. Germline CDR1 reads SGHDN; CDR2 reads FVKESK. A single record per CDR3 protein comes from TCRdb applying MiXCR to the reads. The data hold under 600,000 distinct CDR3 sequences, with approximately 16% observed a single time. The material sequenced was CD8+ T cells from PBMCs. The genes are TRBV14 and TRBJ2-1; D is uncertain. The sequence came from a human donor in good health (CMV status not recorded). Some clones in this sample may be carry-over from other donors' samples. The CDR3 reads CASSSLRYEQFF. For the CDR3, the DNA is TGTGCCAGCAGCTCGCTCCGCTATGAGCAGTTCTTC.